Listed here is a single T cell receptor (beta chain). Its specificity is not known. This sample was taken from a study of T cell responses to AZD1222 COVID-19 vaccine. Study information: The analysis combined second doses at about 4 or about 12 weeks. Overall study results and limits: Donors skewed white British and female; clonal diversity was possibly underestimated.

Repertoires were generated with immunoSEQ multiplex PCR, while TCRdb's copy carries only in-frame clones and drops some. Here the sample spans roughly 130,000 clones, around 94% being singletons. Germline-derived CDR1 and CDR2 are MNHNY and SVGAGI (reference sequence). After removal of 6 bases from V and 5 bases from J, the junction contained 11 bases not matched to a gene. There are 15 residues in the CDR3. Sequenced material: peripheral blood, taken on day 0 of AZD1222 vaccination. The clonotype originates from an adult in good health. This chain links TRBV6-6 with TRBJ1-2; 8 bases are a match to TRBD1. CDR3: CASSLPDREKYGYTF. CDR3 DNA: TGTGCCAGCAGCCTCCCGGACAGGGAAAAATATGGCTACACCTTC.